The present T cell receptor (beta chain) was sequenced within a study of T cells in Graves' hyperthyroidism and ophthalmopathy. RNA transcripts provided the source from which TCR beta CDR3 regions were amplified. A first-round RT-PCR of the TCR CDR3 used the HTBI primer set. TCRdb reanalysed the multiplex PCR reads using MiXCR and keeps one entry per CDR3 protein. The sample carries about 410,000 distinct CDR3 sequences, 14% recorded once. The CDR3 has 15 amino acids. V was pared by 5 bases and J by 4 bases, with 14 bases between. Germline CDR1 MDHEN, CDR2 SYDVKM. Study-wide points: In the blood, most expanded thyroid clonotypes above 0.001 appeared as well. Ophthalmopathy was model-predicted a median approximately 6.4 months pre-onset.

Comments on this clonotype: Its target is not known.

Thyroid ultrasound, orbital computed tomography, clinical symptoms, and serum thyroxine and TRAb underpinned diagnoses. PBMCs were sourced from over 8.5 ml fresh peripheral blood. The clonotype comes from a woman aged 25 to 39 with Graves' ophthalmopathy. Specimen: blood. The V gene is TRBV28, the J gene TRBJ2-2; TRBD1 or TRBD2 may be the D gene (7 bases each). CDR3 nucleotide sequence: TGTGCCAGCAGTCCAGGGGGGGGGCCCACCGGGGAGCTGTTTTTT. Translation gives CASSPGGGPTGELFF. Based on the CDR3 plus reference TRBV28 and TRBJ2-2, the full variable domain is DVKVTQSSRYLVKRTGEKVFLECVQDMDHENMFWYRQDPGLGLRLIYFSYDVKMKEKGDIPEGYSVSREKKERFSLILESASTNQTSMYLCASSPGGGPTGELFFGEGSRLTVL.